Listed below are T cell receptor beta chains from one sample, sequenced in a study of preoperative IRX-2 immunotherapy in early breast cancer. Profiled with immunoSEQ multiplex PCR; TCRdb holds only in-frame clones, not every one. The sample lists about 15,000 clones; roughly 93% were seen once. The biological material was taken from a patient treated with IRX-2 immunotherapy. The receptors were sampled from a human donor with breast cancer. Each CDR3 is given with its conserved first and last residue. A D gene is named only where the DNA matches it firmly. Rows may omit the clone size; those that give it use once, few, many or a size class.

clone size	J gene	D gene	V gene	CDR3 protein	CDR3 DNA
.	TRBJ2-7	TRBD1	TRBV18	CASSPGQGPYEQYF	TGTGCCAGCTCCCCGGGACAGGGTCCCTACGAGCAGTACTTC
.	TRBJ1-3	.	TRBV9	CASSVDPGNTIYF	TGTGCCAGCAGCGTAGATCCTGGAAACACCATATATTTT
.	TRBJ2-2	.	TRBV18	CASSPQPQKAAGELFF	TGTGCCAGCTCACCACAGCCCCAGAAGGCTGCCGGGGAGCTGTTTTTT
once	TRBJ2-5	TRBD1	TRBV5-1	CASKTGTGEETQYF	TGCGCCAGCAAAACCGGGACAGGGGAAGAGACCCAGTACTTC
.	TRBJ1-1	.	TRBV28	CATSITRNTEAFF	TGTGCCACCTCCATAACCAGGAACACTGAAGCTTTCTTT
.	TRBJ2-3	.	TRBV18	CASSQTAFTDTQYF	TGTGCCAGCTCCCAGACAGCCTTCACAGATACGCAGTATTTT
.	TRBJ1-1	.	TRBV11-3	CASSPDSGEAFF	TGTGCCAGCAGCCCCGACTCGGGTGAAGCTTTCTTT
.	TRBJ1-2	.	TRBV10-2	CASSESSPLGGYTF	TGCGCCAGCAGTGAGTCCAGTCCCTTAGGGGGCTACACCTTC
.	TRBJ1-6	TRBD1	TRBV2	CASRDRGSPLHF	TGTGCCAGCCGGGACAGGGGTTCACCCCTCCACTTT
.	TRBJ1-1	TRBD1	TRBV19	CASSIQGAMNTEAFF	TGTGCCAGTAGTATTCAGGGGGCGATGAACACTGAAGCTTTCTTT
.	TRBJ2-2	.	TRBV6-4	CASSDRDTGELFF	TGTGCCAGCAGTGACAGGGACACCGGGGAGCTGTTTTTT
.	TRBJ2-7	TRBD2	TRBV7-8	CASSDTRAGEQYF	TGTGCCAGCAGCGATACGAGAGCGGGGGAGCAGTACTTC
.	TRBJ1-1	.	TRBV5-5	CASRLMAVRGTEAFF	TGTGCCAGCAGACTGATGGCTGTTCGGGGAACTGAAGCTTTCTTT
.	TRBJ1-2	.	TRBV18	CASSPQGLEGYTF	TGTGCCAGCTCACCACAGGGGTTGGAAGGCTACACCTTC
.	TRBJ1-6	.	TRBV9	CASSPTDPNSPLHF	TGTGCCAGCAGCCCAACCGACCCGAATTCACCCCTCCACTTT
.	TRBJ1-5	.	TRBV15	CATSRETNNQPQHF	TGTGCCACCAGCAGGGAGACAAACAATCAGCCCCAGCATTTT
.	TRBJ1-5	.	TRBV27	CASSLFNRPNQPQHF	TGTGCCAGCAGTTTATTCAACAGGCCAAATCAGCCCCAGCATTTT
.	TRBJ2-1	.	TRBV7-2	CASREQGGSYNEQFF	TGTGCCAGCAGGGAACAGGGGGGGTCCTACAATGAGCAGTTCTTC
few	TRBJ1-1	.	TRBV7-1	CASSPWSGEAFF	TGTGCCAGCAGCCCTTGGAGCGGGGAAGCTTTCTTT
.	TRBJ2-3	TRBD2	TRBV5-6	CASSEGLAGGIAQYF	TGTGCCAGCAGCGAGGGACTAGCGGGCGGGATAGCGCAGTATTTT
.	TRBJ2-2	TRBD1	TRBV27	CASSLWGQSNTGELFF	TGTGCCAGCAGTTTATGGGGACAGTCGAACACCGGGGAGCTGTTTTTT
.	TRBJ2-5	TRBD1	TRBV19	CASTIRTGLWETQYF	TGTGCCAGTACCATCCGGACAGGCCTGTGGGAGACCCAGTACTTC
.	TRBJ1-2	TRBD1	TRBV18	CASSPGTGTISGYGYTF	TGTGCCAGCTCACCAGGGACAGGGACCATTAGCGGCTATGGCTACACCTTC
.	TRBJ1-2	.	TRBV27	CASSPPGTTYVGRGYTF	TGTGCCAGCAGTCCGCCCGGCACTACATACGTGGGTCGGGGCTACACCTTC
once	TRBJ1-1	.	TRBV29-1	CSVEAGTSRGGTEAFF	TGCAGCGTTGAAGCTGGGACTTCACGGGGGGGCACTGAAGCTTTCTTT
.	TRBJ1-5	TRBD1	TRBV18	CASSPGQGNQPQHF	TGTGCCAGCTCACCCGGACAGGGCAACCAGCCCCAGCATTTT
once	TRBJ2-7	TRBD1	TRBV29-1	CSVRGREGPSYEQYF	TGCAGCGTCAGGGGGCGAGAGGGTCCCTCCTACGAGCAGTACTTC
.	TRBJ2-6	.	TRBV5-1	CASSLDSTGANVLTF	TGCGCCAGCAGCTTAGACAGCACCGGGGCCAACGTCCTGACTTTC
once	TRBJ2-5	.	TRBV10-3	CAIRTTRTETQYF	TGTGCCATCAGAACTACTAGAACGGAGACCCAGTACTTC
.	TRBJ2-7	.	TRBV27	CASTPVGSYEQYF	TGTGCCAGCACTCCCGTCGGCTCCTACGAGCAGTACTTC